Each of the 11 T cell receptor beta chains below was sequenced from the same sample in a study of T cell clonality in common variable immunodeficiency. TCRdb keeps only in-frame clones here, not all; method: immunoSEQ multiplex PCR. The sample is made up of more than 35,000 clones, none counted only once. What was sequenced was peripheral blood mononuclear cells. These receptors originate from a person aged 18 to 75 in good health.

Many counts were recorded for this clone. Read sequence stops 3 residues before the CDR3 end, and the germline J gene provides the missing end. J is TRBJ2-1 and V is TRBV14; D perhaps matches TRBD2 (6 bases). Trimming took 5 bases from V and 3 from J, leaving 11 bases between them. The CDR3 runs 14 residues. Per germline, CDR1 SGHDN and CDR2 FVKESK. The CDR3 loop reads CASSLIGGYNEQFF. CDR3 DNA (partial): TGTGCCAGCAGCTTAATCGGGGGCTACAATGAG.

This clone was seen many times. The CDR3 end falls 3 residues outside the read, so it is completed with the germline J gene. This chain connects TRBV19 to TRBJ1-2; D is unclear. Trimming removed 7 bases from V and 4 bases from J, with 16 bases in between. The length of the CDR3 is 14 residues. Looked up from germline, CDR1 is LNHDA and CDR2 is SQIVND (reference sequence). CDR3 DNA, as far as it was read: TGTGCCAGTATCCCAGGTGTCACAAGCTATGGC. It yields the protein CASIPGVTSYG. The full CDR3 is CASIPGVTSYGYTF. The full variable domain, its missing parts supplied by reference TRBV19 and TRBJ1-2, is DGGITQSPKYLFRKEGQNVTLSCEQNLNHDAMYWYRQDPGQGLRLIYYSQIVNDFQKGDIAEGYSVSREKKESFPLTVTSAQKNPTAFYLCASIPGVTSYGYTFGSGTRLTVV.

This clone has a count of ten or more. The read terminates 3 residues ahead of where the CDR3 ends, so the germline J gene completes it. This chain links TRBV2 with TRBJ2-7; possibly TRBD1 for D (6 bases). Germline lookup yields CDR1 SNHLY and CDR2 FYNNEI. This CDR3 has 15 amino acids. V was clipped by 7 bases and J by 3 bases, with 19 bases between them. The CDR3 here is CASTLGQSTIYEQYF. Incomplete CDR3 DNA: TGTGCCAGCACCTTAGGACAGAGTACTATCTACGAG.

This clone was found many times. The sequenced fragment ends 3 residues before the CDR3 boundary, so the rest is inferred from the germline J gene. The genes are TRBV7-9 and TRBJ1-1; the D gene is possibly TRBD1 (6 bases). Germline CDR1 reads SEHNR; CDR2 reads FQNEAQ (reference sequence). The CDR3 contains 15 residues. V lost 5 bases and J lost 2, with 15 bases in between. CDR3 DNA (partial): TGTGCCAGCAGCATATCGACAGGAATAAACACTGAA. As protein: CASSISTGINTE. The CDR3 in full is CASSISTGINTEAFF.

A remark on this clone: The sequence runs out 3 residues before the end of the CDR3; the remainder is reconstructed from the germline J gene. The chain carries TRBV6-1 and TRBJ2-4; 8 bases map to TRBD1. Germline V gene data show CDR1 as MNHNS and CDR2 as SASEGT. This CDR3 region has 15 residues. CDR3: CASSESLGQGGGQYF. Partial CDR3 DNA: TGTGCCAGCAGTGAAAGCTTAGGACAGGGAGGTGGT.

The sample holds many counts of this clone. The read ends 3 residues early relative to the CDR3; the germline J gene fills the gap. The gene calls are TRBV10-3 and TRBJ2-3, with 9 bases fitting TRBD1. Germline CDR1 reads ENHRY; CDR2 reads SYGVKD. The CDR3 length is 15 residues. V was clipped by 6 bases and J by 2 bases; unmatched bases: 6. The CDR3 spells CAIRSGTGHTDTQYF. The DNA read from the CDR3 is TGTGCCATCAGATCCGGGACAGGGCACACAGATACG.

This clone was found many times. The read terminates 3 residues ahead of where the CDR3 ends, so the germline J gene completes it. The rearrangement uses TRBV20-1 and TRBJ2-4; unclear D gene. Deletions cut 5 bases from V and 8 bases from J, with 19 bases between. The germline gives CDR1 DFQATT, CDR2 SNEGSKA (reference sequence). The CDR3 consists of 14 residues. The CDR3: CSAAQGSPWDIQYF. The covered CDR3 bases are TGCAGTGCTGCCCAAGGGTCCCCTTGGGACATT.

This clone was counted many times. The DNA ends 3 residues before the CDR3 does, and the rest of the CDR3 is filled in from the germline J gene. This chain joins TRBV19 and TRBJ1-2; 10 nucleotides align to TRBD1. Germline assignment: CDR1 LNHDA and CDR2 SQIVND (reference sequence). V was pared by 9 bases and J by 0 bases, with 7 bases of the junction left unmatched. CDR3 size: 15 residues. Incomplete CDR3 DNA: TGTGCCAGCGAGGACAGGGGGGTTGCTAACTATGGC. This translates into CASEDRGVANYG. The CDR3 in its entirety is CASEDRGVANYGYTF.

This clone was counted many times. The CDR3 spells CASSLEGGPGEQFF. The CDR3 DNA, read in part, is TGTGCCAGCAGCTTGGAGGGGGGGCCAGGTGAG. The chain employs TRBV7-6 and TRBJ2-1; possible D gene TRBD2, 7 bases. From the germline J gene comes the end of the CDR3, since the read stops 3 residues before it. With 3 bases removed from V and 9 bases from J, the gap between germline ends came to 15 bases. The CDR3 is 14 amino acids. Germline lookup yields CDR1 SGHVS and CDR2 FNYEAQ.

This clone appeared many times. The read finishes 3 residues shy of the CDR3 end, and the germline J gene is used to complete it. The chain recombines TRBV11-3 with TRBJ2-6; 8 bases match TRBD1. This CDR3 has 15 amino acids. Germline V CDR1 and CDR2: SGHNT, YENEEA. V lost 5 bases to trimming and J lost 5 bases; unmatched junction nucleotides: 5. CDR3 DNA, as far as it was read: TGTGCCAGCAGCGTCCAGGGGGCGCGGGCCAACGTC. Translating it yields CASSVQGARANV. The whole CDR3 protein reads CASSVQGARANVLTF.

This clone has ten or more counts. The CDR3 end is not reached by the read, which stops 3 residues before it; the germline J gene fills it in. The chain has TRBV19 and TRBJ1-5; tentatively, D is TRBD1 (5 bases). The CDR3 extends over 18 amino acids. V lost 5 bases, J lost 0 bases, and 20 bases lay in between. Germline lookup yields CDR1 LNHDA and CDR2 SQIVND (reference sequence). The CDR3: CASSVVTEGAYSNQPQHF. The CDR3 DNA, read in part, is TGTGCCAGTAGTGTGGTTACGGAAGGGGCTTATAGCAATCAGCCC.